The sequence of this T cell receptor (beta chain) was determined in a study of blood T cells in healthy people across ages. The CDR3 loop spans 15 amino acids. Germline V gives CDR1 KGHDR, CDR2 SFDVKD. Primers used in a second PCR of about 7 to 11 cycles were a sample-barcoded 5' primer and a J-beta primer mix. TCRdb re-analysed the 5' RACE reads in MiXCR, keeping a single row per CDR3 protein. The sample consists of roughly 1 million distinct CDR3 sequences, roughly a quarter of them appearing once. The sample was also linked to a second study, of T cells of mothers and their children.

The rearrangement uses TRBV24-1 and TRBJ2-5; TRBD2 might be the D (7 bases). The end of the DNA is better explained by TRBJ2-1, so the J call may be wrong. This sequence was found in a girl aged 2 to 10 in good health. Source material: blood. CDR3: CATSDLSGAGDEQFF. As DNA, the CDR3 is TGTGCCACCAGTGATTTGTCGGGGGCGGGGGATGAGCAGTTCTTC.